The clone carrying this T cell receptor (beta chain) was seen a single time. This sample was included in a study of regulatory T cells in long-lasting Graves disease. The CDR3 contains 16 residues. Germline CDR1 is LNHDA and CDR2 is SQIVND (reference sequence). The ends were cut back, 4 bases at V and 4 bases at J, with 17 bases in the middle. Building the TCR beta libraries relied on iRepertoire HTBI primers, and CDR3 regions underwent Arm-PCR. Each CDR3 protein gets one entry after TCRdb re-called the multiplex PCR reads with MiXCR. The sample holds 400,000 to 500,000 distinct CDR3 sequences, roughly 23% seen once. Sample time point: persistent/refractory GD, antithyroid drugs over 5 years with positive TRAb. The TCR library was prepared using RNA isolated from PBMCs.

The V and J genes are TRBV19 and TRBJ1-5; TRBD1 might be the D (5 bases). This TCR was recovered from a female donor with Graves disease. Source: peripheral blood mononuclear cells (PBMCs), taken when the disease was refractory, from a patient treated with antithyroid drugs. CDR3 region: CASSTGTDLTNQPQHF. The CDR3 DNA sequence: TGTGCCAGTAGTACTGGGACGGATCTTACAAATCAGCCCCAGCATTTT.